Listed here is a single T cell receptor beta chain. These data are taken from a study of cytomegalovirus exposure and HLA in healthy donors. This CDR3 region has 15 residues. Germline loops: CDR1 MDHEN, CDR2 SYDVKM. Germline trimming cut 4 bases from V and 10 bases from J; bases unmatched to any gene: 5. Researchers ran the PCR with 60 Vbeta and 13 Jbeta primers. Generated by immunoSEQ multiplex PCR, the TCRdb table keeps only in-frame clones and is missing some. The data contain 110,000 to 150,000 clones, roughly four fifths of them seen just once; the ten biggest clones take up roughly 3.2%. The sample taken for sequencing was PBMCs. This TCR was recovered from a man younger than 30 in good health and CMV-seropositive. The V and J genes are TRBV28 and TRBJ2-1; 15 bases match TRBD2. DNA for the CDR3: TGTGCCAGCAGTTCCGCGGGACTAGCGGGAGGAGAGCAGTTCTTC. This codes for CASSSAGLAGGEQFF.